The 11 T cell receptor beta chains below come from one sample, sequenced in a study of cytomegalovirus exposure and HLA in healthy donors. Primers: 60 Vbeta forward and 13 Jbeta reverse. Only in-frame clones appear in the TCRdb table, and some are missing; sequencing was by immunoSEQ multiplex PCR. The sample lists 100,000 to 150,000 clones, roughly 78% seen once, with 1% in the top ten. The source material was PBMCs. The origin of the receptors is a man in his forties in good health and CMV-seronegative.

DNA for the CDR3: TGTGCCAGCAGCCCCGGGACTAGCCGAGAGACCCAGTACTTC. Encoded protein: CASSPGTSRETQYF. The chain links TRBV7-2 to TRBJ2-5; 9 bases line up with TRBD2. Trimming removed 5 bases from V and 4 bases from J; junction bases left unmatched: 5. The CDR3 contains 14 residues. Germline V gene lookup returns CDR1 SGHTA and CDR2 FQGNSA.

J is TRBJ2-3 and V is TRBV7-9; TRBD2 matches at 15 bases. This CDR3 spans 16 amino acids. The V and J ends lost 5 bases and 4 bases, in that order; junction bases with no gene match: 4. CDR1 and CDR2 (germline): SEHNR, FQNEAQ (reference sequence). CDR3 coding DNA: TGTGCCAGCAGCCCTGGGACTAGCGGGGGGCCAGATACGCAGTATTTT. Its protein is CASSPGTSGGPDTQYF.

The chain carries TRBV29-1 and TRBJ1-5; 9 nucleotides line up with TRBD1. V shed 5 bases, J shed 4 bases, and the junction held 3 bases outside the gene matches. Per germline, CDR1 SQVTM and CDR2 ANQGSEA. The CDR3 contains 13 residues. CDR3 DNA sequence: TGCAGCGTTCAACAGGGGGCGAATCAGCCCCAGCATTTT. It yields the protein CSVQQGANQPQHF.

The chain has TRBV28 and TRBJ2-1; 7 nucleotides line up with TRBD2. V shed 5 bases, J shed 8 bases, and the junction held 18 bases outside the gene matches. The CDR3 covers 17 residues. Per the germline V gene, CDR1 is MDHEN and CDR2 is SYDVKM. CDR3 coding DNA: TGTGCCAGCAGTCGCGCGTATGGCGGGAGCACCGTGGATGAGCAGTTCTTC. Protein: CASSRAYGGSTVDEQFF.

The genes are TRBV6-5 and TRBJ1-2; D is possibly TRBD1 (5 bases). V was cut by 0 bases and J by 5 bases, with 13 bases left in between. The CDR3 totals 15 residues. Germline CDR1 and CDR2: MNHEY and SVGAGI. CDR3 sequence: CASSYSGLRPYGYTF. The DNA of the CDR3 is TGTGCCAGCAGTTACTCGGGACTCAGACCGTATGGCTACACCTTC.

The V call is TRBV2, the J call TRBJ2-2; 9 bases are shared with TRBD1. This CDR3 region has 14 residues. Germline loops: CDR1 SNHLY, CDR2 FYNNEI. V was pared by 7 bases and J by 8 bases, with 8 bases of the junction left unmatched. The CDR3 region is CASNTGGLLGELFF. Here the CDR3 DNA reads TGTGCCAGCAATACAGGGGGCCTATTGGGGGAGCTGTTTTTT.

The chain recombines TRBV6-5 with TRBJ2-3; D remains ambiguous. Trimming cost V 4 bases and J 1 base, with 6 bases left between them. Per the germline V gene, CDR1 is MNHEY and CDR2 is SVGAGI. This CDR3 has 13 amino acids. Here the CDR3 DNA reads TGTGCCAGCAGTTCCCGGGGCACAGATACGCAGTATTTT. It is translated as CASSSRGTDTQYF.

The chain couples TRBV7-9 to TRBJ2-3; 7 bases are shared with TRBD1. The CDR3 contains 16 residues. V shed 1 base and J 2 bases; nucleotides not matched to a gene: 6. CDR1 and CDR2 (germline): SEHNR, FQNEAQ (reference sequence). DNA of the CDR3: TGTGCCAGCAGCTTAGTCACAGGGGCTTACACAGATACGCAGTATTTT. This codes for CASSLVTGAYTDTQYF. Together with reference TRBV7-9 and TRBJ2-3, the CDR3 gives the full variable domain: DTGVSQNPRHKITKRGQNVTFRCDPISEHNRLYWYRQTLGQGPEFLTYFQNEAQLEKSRLLSDRFSAERPKGSFSTLEIQRTEQGDSAMYLCASSLVTGAYTDTQYFGPGTRLTVL.

The CDR3 nucleotides are TGCGCCAGCAGCCCCTCCCCGGCAGGGCTCCAAGAGACCCAGTACTTC. Translation: CASSPSPAGLQETQYF. The V and J genes are TRBV5-1 and TRBJ2-5, with a weak D call TRBD1 (5 bases). The ends were cut back, 4 bases at V and 1 base at J, with 17 bases in the middle. The CDR3 totals 16 residues. The V gene's germline CDR1 is SGHRS and CDR2 YFSETQ.

This chain uses TRBV6-5 with TRBJ1-5; the match to TRBD1 covers 11 bases. Looked up from germline, CDR1 is MNHEY and CDR2 is SVGAGI. Trimming removed 5 bases from V and 6 bases from J; junction bases left unmatched: 3. This CDR3 has 14 residues. The CDR3 is CASSRTGGSQPQHF. CDR3 DNA: TGTGCCAGCAGTCGGACAGGGGGCAGTCAGCCCCAGCATTTT.

The chain is built from TRBV7-9 and TRBJ2-3; 12 bases align to TRBD2. Germline V gene data show CDR1 as SEHNR and CDR2 as FQNEAQ (reference sequence). This CDR3 comprises 19 residues. V gave up 5 bases and J gave up 1 base; unmatched junction bases: 13. CDR3: CASSLLLAGGEFGTDTQYF. DNA for the CDR3: TGTGCCAGCAGCCTCCTCCTAGCGGGGGGGGAATTCGGCACAGATACGCAGTATTTT.